The clone carrying this T cell receptor (beta chain) was seen a few times. Its specificity is not known. Per germline, CDR1 SEHNR and CDR2 FQNEAQ (reference sequence). With 5 bases removed from V and 11 bases from J, the gap between germline ends came to 19 bases. This CDR3 is 14 amino acids long. This sample was included in a study of beta chain features in type 1 diabetes. Findings of the study overall: Shortening that was moderate but significant affected the TCRB CDR3s of Type 1 diabetes patients in all four CD4+ subsets.

Of the isolated RNA, all was reverse transcribed, and so the sequenced material was expressed TCRB transcripts. Assay: immunoSEQ multiplex PCR; the TCRdb copy retains only in-frame clones and omits some. The sample includes about 340,000 clones, 13% of them seen just once. The sequence came from a woman under 30 with type 1 diabetes. The sample was naive CD4+ T cells from blood. V is TRBV7-9 and J is TRBJ1-5; D remains ambiguous. CDR3 nucleotide sequence: TGTGCCAGCAGCACGGCCTACAGCGGCGGGACCCAGCATTTT. This translates into CASSTAYSGGTQHF.